The 20 T cell receptor beta chains listed next were all sequenced from one sample in a study of T cells after yellow fever vaccination. TCRdb passed the 5' RACE reads through MiXCR, listing each CDR3 protein once. The table includes some 150,000 distinct CDR3 sequences, approximately 10% detected once. The sample was CD8+ T cells sorted from PBMCs, taken 15 days after the yellow fever booster vaccination. These receptor sequences come from a man aged 18 to 29 who received the YFV17D yellow fever vaccine.

The rearrangement joins TRBV25-1 to TRBJ2-2; D not certain. From germline, CDR1 is MGHDK and CDR2 SYGVNS. CDR3 length: 13 residues. Between the trimmed V and J ends, which lost 6 bases and 0 bases, there was a span of 5 bases. The CDR3 coding sequence is TGTGCCAGCAGGCAGGCGAACACCGGGGAGCTGTTTTTT. Translating gives CASRQANTGELFF.

This clonotype was observed at least ten times. The chain links TRBV27 to TRBJ2-1, with 10 bases fitting TRBD2. Trimming cost V 1 base and J 4 bases; bases outside gene matches: 1. Germline V gene data show CDR1 as MNHEY and CDR2 as SMNVEV (reference sequence). This CDR3 contains 15 residues. CDR3 sequence: CASSLLAGGYNEQFF. DNA for the CDR3: TGTGCCAGCAGTTTATTAGCGGGGGGTTACAATGAGCAGTTCTTC.

The chain employs TRBV10-3 and TRBJ1-2, with TRBD1 matching over 7 bases. Looked up from germline, CDR1 is ENHRY and CDR2 is SYGVKD. V shed 5 bases and J 0 bases; nucleotides not matched to a gene: 6. This CDR3 has 15 amino acids. The chain's CDR3 is CAISSRDRANYGYTF. The CDR3 nucleotides read TGTGCCATCAGTTCCCGGGACAGAGCTAACTATGGCTACACCTTC.

The J gene is TRBJ1-1, the V gene TRBV6-5; no definite D call. From germline, CDR1 is MNHEY and CDR2 SVGAGI. Trimming left V 7 bases short and J 1 base short, with 7 bases between. This CDR3 has 12 amino acids. The chain's CDR3 is CASINGNTEAFF. CDR3 nucleotide sequence: TGTGCCAGCATTAATGGGAACACTGAAGCTTTCTTT.

At least ten counts were recorded for this clonotype. The chain joins TRBV3-1 to TRBJ2-6; 7 bases match TRBD2. The junction had 10 bases not matched to a gene; V was cut back by 2 bases and J by 0 bases. Germline CDR1 and CDR2: LGHDT and YNNKEL (reference sequence). The CDR3 covers 19 residues. In DNA form, the CDR3 reads TGTGCCAGCAGCCAACTGAACCGGGACTACGTCTCTGGGGCCAACGTCCTGACTTTC. This codes for CASSQLNRDYVSGANVLTF.

The chain employs TRBV28 and TRBJ2-5; D unresolved. The CDR3 runs 12 residues. CDR1 and CDR2 from the germline V gene are MDHEN and SYDVKM. V dropped 5 bases and J dropped 5 bases, with 9 bases sitting between them. The chain's CDR3 is CASSPTLETQYF. DNA for the CDR3: TGTGCCAGCAGTCCTACATTGGAGACCCAGTACTTC.

The gene calls are TRBV12-2 and TRBJ2-1; the tabulated D call, TRBD1, remains unverified against the DNA. TRBV12-2 constitutes a pseudogene. CDR3 length equals 15 residues. The CDR3 protein is CASRLDPGLENEQFF. The CDR3 nucleotides read TGTGCAAGTCGCTTAGATCCAGGGTTGGAGAATGAGCAGTTCTTC.

This clonotype was counted only a few times. The chain joins TRBV5-4 to TRBJ2-1; D call uncertain. The CDR3 runs 15 residues. The V end lost 4 bases, the J end lost 6 bases, and 17 bases lay between the germline ends. Germline V CDR1 and CDR2: SGHNT, YYREEE (reference sequence). CDR3 protein: CASSPGWGSGNEQFF. CDR3 DNA sequence: TGTGCCAGCAGCCCAGGTTGGGGTTCCGGCAATGAGCAGTTCTTC.

This clonotype came up a few times. The V gene is TRBV3-1, the J gene TRBJ1-1, with D perhaps matching TRBD1 (6 bases). V was cut by 3 bases and J by 9 bases, with 20 bases left in between. CDR1 is LGHDT, CDR2 YNNKEL, per germline (reference sequence). CDR3 size: 15 residues. The CDR3 spells CASSHRTRDTVKAFF. The CDR3 DNA reads as TGTGCCAGCAGCCACCGTACCCGGGACACCGTCAAAGCTTTCTTT.

J is TRBJ2-7 and V is TRBV6-5, with 12 bases identical to TRBD1. From germline, CDR1 is MNHEY and CDR2 SVGAGI. This CDR3 contains 15 residues. V shed 2 bases, J shed 7 bases, and the junction held 6 bases outside the gene matches. DNA for the CDR3: TGTGCCAGCAGTTACGGGACAGGGGGCTCGGGTGAGCAGTACTTC. This sequence encodes CASSYGTGGSGEQYF.

Many counts were recorded for this clonotype. The chain employs TRBV7-9 and TRBJ2-1; no definite D call. The CDR3 has 14 amino acids. Germline V gene lookup returns CDR1 SEHNR and CDR2 FQNEAQ (reference sequence). V lost 5 bases and J lost 0, with 8 bases in between. The CDR3 nucleotides read TGTGCCAGCAGCCTGAGTAGCTCCTACAATGAGCAGTTCTTC. It translates to CASSLSSSYNEQFF.

The gene calls are TRBV12-5 and TRBJ1-1; D perhaps matches TRBD1 (6 bases). In germline, CDR1 is LGHNT, CDR2 FRNRAP. V was trimmed by 5 bases and J by 6 bases, leaving 16 bases between them. The CDR3 has 14 residues. Here the CDR3 reads CASGLLGGEAEAFF. The CDR3, as DNA: TGTGCTAGTGGTCTTCTCGGGGGCGAGGCTGAAGCTTTCTTT.

This rearrangement joins TRBV6-5 to TRBJ1-2; 7 bases are shared with TRBD1. This CDR3 has 14 residues. V shed 0 bases and J 4 bases; nucleotides not matched to a gene: 2. The germline gives CDR1 MNHEY, CDR2 SVGAGI. This CDR3 reads CASSYSAGGYGYTF. Written as DNA, the CDR3 is TGTGCCAGCAGTTACTCGGCAGGGGGCTATGGCTACACCTTC.

This chain joins TRBV6-5 and TRBJ2-1; D tentatively fits TRBD1 or TRBD2 (6 bases each). Germline lookup yields CDR1 MNHEY and CDR2 SVGAGI. The V and J ends lost 6 bases and 1 base respectively, with 19 bases between them. CDR3 size: 17 residues. The CDR3 DNA reads as TGTGCCAGCAGGCGAGGGGGGCTTAGCGTTTCCTACAATGAGCAGTTCTTC. The encoded protein is CASRRGGLSVSYNEQFF.

This clonotype came up a few times. The chain links TRBV5-1 to TRBJ1-5; D is unresolved. The germline V gene has CDR1 SGHRS and CDR2 YFSETQ. V dropped 4 bases and J dropped 5 bases, with 19 bases sitting between them. The CDR3 is 16 amino acids. The CDR3 DNA follows: TGCGCCAGCAGCCAGACCGCTACCGACGGTTATCAGCCCCAGCATTTT. This translates into CASSQTATDGYQPQHF.

This clonotype was observed a handful of times. The CDR3 loop is CATRPTGTSDYEQYV. The CDR3 DNA sequence: TGTGCCACCCGCCCAACCGGGACTAGCGACTACGAGCAGTACGTC. The J gene is TRBJ2-7, the V gene TRBV24-1, with TRBD2 identical over 10 bases. J lost 3 bases, V lost 9 bases, and 10 bases had no gene match. Germline lookup yields CDR1 KGHDR and CDR2 SFDVKD. The length of the CDR3 is 15 residues.

The sample holds many counts of this clonotype. The J gene is TRBJ2-2, the V gene TRBV11-2; 9 nucleotides align to TRBD1. J was trimmed by 3 bases and V by 7 bases; bases with no gene match: 6. Germline V gene lookup returns CDR1 SGHAT and CDR2 FQNNGV. The CDR3 has 15 residues. CDR3 in DNA: TGTGCCAGCACCTACAGGGGGCTGGACACCGGGGAGCTGTTTTTT. Translated, it gives CASTYRGLDTGELFF. The variable domain in full, completed from reference TRBV11-2 and TRBJ2-2, reads EAGVAQSPRYKIIEKRQSVAFWCNPISGHATLYWYQQILGQGPKLLIQFQNNGVVDDSQLPKDRFSAERLKGVDSTLKIQPAKLEDSAVYLCASTYRGLDTGELFFGEGSRLTVL.

This CDR3 is CASSQDPLEAGPVGLETQYF. The CDR3 DNA follows: TGCGCCAGCAGCCAAGATCCCCTGGAAGCGGGCCCAGTGGGGTTAGAGACCCAGTACTTC. This chain uses TRBV4-3 with TRBJ2-5, with TRBD2 as a possible D gene (6 bases). Trimming took off 0 bases at V and 4 bases at J, with 27 bases between the two ends. Germline CDR1 is LGHNA and CDR2 is YSLEER. This CDR3 is built from 20 residues.

This clonotype has more than one count but fewer than ten. The chain couples TRBV7-9 to TRBJ2-1; perhaps TRBD2 as D (6 bases). This CDR3 spans 13 amino acids. Per the germline V gene, CDR1 is SEHNR and CDR2 is FQNEAQ (reference sequence). CDR3 in DNA: TGTGCATTAGCGGTTAGCTCCTACAATGAGCAGTTCTTC. Translation gives CALAVSSYNEQFF.

This clonotype was observed many times. The CDR3 nucleotides read TGCAGCGTTGAAGTGGCCTCCTACAATGAGCAGTTCTTC. Encoded protein: CSVEVASYNEQFF. This chain links TRBV29-1 with TRBJ2-1; no firm D call. Germline V gene sequence: CDR1 SQVTM, CDR2 ANQGSEA. Trimming removed 1 base at V and 0 bases at J, with 4 bases between. The CDR3 runs 13 residues.